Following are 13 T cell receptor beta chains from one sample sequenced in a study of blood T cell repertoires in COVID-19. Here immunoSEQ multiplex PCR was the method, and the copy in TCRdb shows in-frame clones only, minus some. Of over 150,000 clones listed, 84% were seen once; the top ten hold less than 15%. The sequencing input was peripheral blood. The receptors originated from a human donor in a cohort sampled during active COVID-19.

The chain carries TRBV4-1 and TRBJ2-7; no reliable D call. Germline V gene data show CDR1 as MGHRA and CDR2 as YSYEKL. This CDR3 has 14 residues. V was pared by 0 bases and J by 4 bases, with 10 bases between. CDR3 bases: TGCGCCAGCAGCCAAGAAATTGAACAGTACGAGCAGTACTTC. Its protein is CASSQEIEQYEQYF.

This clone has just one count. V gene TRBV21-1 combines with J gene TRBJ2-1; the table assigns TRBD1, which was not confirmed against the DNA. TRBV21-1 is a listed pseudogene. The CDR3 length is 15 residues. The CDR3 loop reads CASSKAPLSYNEQFF. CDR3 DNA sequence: TGTGCCAGCAGCAAAGCGCCTCTCAGCTACAATGAGCAGTTCTTC.

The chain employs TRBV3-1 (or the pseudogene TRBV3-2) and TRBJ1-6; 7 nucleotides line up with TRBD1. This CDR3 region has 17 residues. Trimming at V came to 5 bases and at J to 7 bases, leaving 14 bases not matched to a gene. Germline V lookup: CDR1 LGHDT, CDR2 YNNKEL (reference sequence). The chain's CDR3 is CASSTRLAGQQNSPLHF. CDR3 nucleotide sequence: TGTGCCAGCAGCACGCGCCTTGCGGGACAGCAGAATTCACCCCTCCACTTT.

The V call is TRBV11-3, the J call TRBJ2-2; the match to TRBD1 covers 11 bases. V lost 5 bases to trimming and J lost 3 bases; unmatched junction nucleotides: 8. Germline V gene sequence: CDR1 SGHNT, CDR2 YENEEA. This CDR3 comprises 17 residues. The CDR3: CASSTGTGGWYTGELFF. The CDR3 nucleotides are TGTGCCAGCAGCACCGGGACAGGGGGATGGTACACCGGGGAGCTGTTTTTT.

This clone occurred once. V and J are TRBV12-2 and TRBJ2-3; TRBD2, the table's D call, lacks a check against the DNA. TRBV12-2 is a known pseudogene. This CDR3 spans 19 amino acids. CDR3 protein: CASRPWTSGSIIYADTQYF. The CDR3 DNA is TGTGCAAGTCGCCCCTGGACTAGCGGGAGTATAATTTACGCAGATACGCAGTATTTT.

As DNA, the CDR3 is TGTGCCAGCAGTTACGGACAGGGCGGAACCACTGAAGCTTTCTTT. This translates into CASSYGQGGTTEAFF. This chain joins TRBV27 and TRBJ1-1; 8 bases align to TRBD1. In germline, CDR1 is MNHEY, CDR2 SMNVEV (reference sequence). This CDR3 has 15 residues. Unmatched junction bases numbered 8, after V lost 4 bases and J lost 4 bases.

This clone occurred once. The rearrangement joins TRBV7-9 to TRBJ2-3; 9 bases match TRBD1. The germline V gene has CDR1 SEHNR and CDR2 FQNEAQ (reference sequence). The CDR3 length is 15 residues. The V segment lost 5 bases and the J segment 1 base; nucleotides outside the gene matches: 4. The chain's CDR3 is CASSAHRGRTDTQYF. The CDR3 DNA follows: TGTGCCAGCAGCGCCCACAGGGGGCGCACAGATACGCAGTATTTT.

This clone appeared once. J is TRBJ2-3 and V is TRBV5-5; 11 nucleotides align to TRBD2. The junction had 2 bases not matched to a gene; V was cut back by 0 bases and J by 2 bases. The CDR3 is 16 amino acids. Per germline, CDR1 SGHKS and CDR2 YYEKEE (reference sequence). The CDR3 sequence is CASSLGLAGFTDTQYF. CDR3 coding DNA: TGTGCCAGCAGCTTGGGACTAGCGGGATTCACAGATACGCAGTATTTT.

The CDR3, as DNA: TGCGCCAGCAGTGAGGGGACAGGATTCTCCTACGAGCAGTACTTC. Translation gives CASSEGTGFSYEQYF. V usage is TRBV10-1 and J usage is TRBJ2-7; 8 bases are a match to TRBD1. This CDR3 has 15 amino acids. The germline V gene has CDR1 WNHNN and CDR2 SYGVQD (reference sequence). With 2 bases clipped from V and 0 bases from J, the junction kept 3 bases outside the gene matches.

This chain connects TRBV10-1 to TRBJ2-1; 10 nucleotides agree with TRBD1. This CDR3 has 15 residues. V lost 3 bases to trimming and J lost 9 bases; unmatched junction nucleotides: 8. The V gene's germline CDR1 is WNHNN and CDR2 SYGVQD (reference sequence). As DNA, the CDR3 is TGCGCCAGCAGTGACCAGGGACAGGGGAAAGGTGAGCAGTTCTTC. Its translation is CASSDQGQGKGEQFF.

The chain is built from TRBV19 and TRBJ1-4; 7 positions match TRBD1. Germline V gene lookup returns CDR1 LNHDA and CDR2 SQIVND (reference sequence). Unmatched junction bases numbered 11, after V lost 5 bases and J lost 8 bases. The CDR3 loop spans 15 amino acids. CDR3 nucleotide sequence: TGTGCCAGTAGTCCCCGGCAGGGGGGAAACGAAAAACTGTTTTTT. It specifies CASSPRQGGNEKLFF.

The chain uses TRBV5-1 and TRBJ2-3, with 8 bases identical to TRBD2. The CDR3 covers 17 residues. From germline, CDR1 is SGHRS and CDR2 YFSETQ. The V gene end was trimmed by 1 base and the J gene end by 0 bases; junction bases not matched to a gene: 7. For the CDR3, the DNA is TGCGCCAGCAGCTTGTACTCGTCTAGCGGGAGCACAGATACGCAGTATTTT. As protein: CASSLYSSSGSTDTQYF.

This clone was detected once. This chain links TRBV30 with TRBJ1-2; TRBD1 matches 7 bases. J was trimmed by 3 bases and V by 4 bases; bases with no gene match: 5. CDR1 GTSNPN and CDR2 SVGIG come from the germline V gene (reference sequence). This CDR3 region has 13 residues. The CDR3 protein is CAWTIGQDYGYTF. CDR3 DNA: TGTGCCTGGACCATCGGACAGGACTATGGCTACACCTTC.